The 3 T cell receptor beta chains reported below all come from one sample, sequenced in a study of neurological immune-mediated disorders. MiXCR, run by TCRdb on the 5' RACE reads, gives a single entry per CDR3 protein. The data show some 20,000 distinct CDR3 sequences, roughly a tenth seen once. Source material: PBMCs. The source of these receptors is a woman aged 55-69 years with HTLV-1-associated myelopathy (HAM/TSP).

The chain carries TRBV20-1 and TRBJ2-7; no clear D. The CDR3 spans 11 residues. Germline CDR1 DFQATT, CDR2 SNEGSKA (reference sequence). Trimming took off 5 bases at V and 6 bases at J, with 11 bases between the two ends. The chain's CDR3 is CSAPSTSEQYF. CDR3 nucleotide sequence: TGCAGTGCTCCATCGACCTCCGAGCAGTACTTC.

The CDR3 bases are TGCAGTGCTAGAGTCTCCCCCACAGGGCTAGGGGGGACGGCCAATGAGCAGTTCTTC. Its protein product is CSARVSPTGLGGTANEQFF. The chain is built from TRBV20-1 and TRBJ2-1, with D perhaps given as TRBD1 or TRBD2 (6 bases each). The CDR3 is 19 amino acids. V was clipped by 1 base and J by 6 bases, with 28 bases between them. Germline V gives CDR1 DFQATT, CDR2 SNEGSKA (reference sequence).

This clonotype is termed medium-sized. This rearrangement joins TRBV20-1 to TRBJ1-6, with 7 positions matching TRBD1. Germline V gene lookup returns CDR1 DFQATT and CDR2 SNEGSKA (reference sequence). CDR3 length: 14 amino acids. V was clipped by 0 bases and J by 9 bases; unmatched bases: 5. DNA of the CDR3: TGCAGTGCTAGAGATGACAGGGACGCTTCACCCCTCCACTTT. This gives the protein CSARDDRDASPLHF.